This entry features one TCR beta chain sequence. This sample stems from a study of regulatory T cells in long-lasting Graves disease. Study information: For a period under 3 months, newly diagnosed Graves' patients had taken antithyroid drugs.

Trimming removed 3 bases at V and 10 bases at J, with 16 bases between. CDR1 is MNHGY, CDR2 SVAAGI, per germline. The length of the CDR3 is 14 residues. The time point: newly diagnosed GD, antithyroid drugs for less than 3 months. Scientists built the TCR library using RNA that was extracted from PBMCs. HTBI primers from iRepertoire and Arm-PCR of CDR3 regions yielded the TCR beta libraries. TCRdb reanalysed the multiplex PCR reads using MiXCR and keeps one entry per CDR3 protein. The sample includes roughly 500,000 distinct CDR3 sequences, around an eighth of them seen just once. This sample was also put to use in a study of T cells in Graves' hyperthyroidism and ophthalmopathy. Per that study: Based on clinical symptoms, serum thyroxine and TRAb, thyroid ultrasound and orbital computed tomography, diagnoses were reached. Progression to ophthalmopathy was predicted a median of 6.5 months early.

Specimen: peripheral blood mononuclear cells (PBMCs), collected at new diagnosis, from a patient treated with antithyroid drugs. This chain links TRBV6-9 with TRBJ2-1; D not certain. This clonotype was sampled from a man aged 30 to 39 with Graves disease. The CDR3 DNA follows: TGTGCCAGCAGTTACAGTGGGGTTATTGCGGAGCAGTTCTTC. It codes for CASSYSGVIAEQFF.